The clone carrying this TCR beta chain showed up just a few times. The antigen is undetermined. This sample stems from a study of post-analysis software for immune sequencing data. Study in general: Both relapsing-remitting and secondary progressive multiple sclerosis featured among the disease courses, as did progressive-relapsing multiple sclerosis. Study findings and constraints: Those samples that were prepared in the same batch co-clustered strongly by F measure. Patients showed TRBV5-6, TRBV5-1 and TRBV20-1 among 4 or 5 TRBV segments more frequent than in controls. Controls' normalized Chao1 diversity significantly exceeded that of multiple sclerosis patients.

The V segment lost 4 bases and the J segment 2 bases; nucleotides outside the gene matches: 9. This CDR3 comprises 17 residues. Unique molecular identifiers were carried by the TCR beta cDNA libraries. Input populations of 1 to 10 million T cells gave rise to roughly 0.5 million cDNA molecules. TCRdb independently ran MiXCR on the PCR reads; one entry per CDR3 protein. The sample contains roughly 410,000 distinct CDR3 sequences, roughly 35% of which appear only once. This receptor was taken from a girl between 10 and 17 years old with multiple sclerosis. Material for sequencing was blood. This sequence joins TRBV12-3 or TRBV12-4 and TRBJ2-1; 9 nucleotides align to TRBD2. DNA for the CDR3: TGTGCCAGCAGTTGGGGCTTGACTAGCGGAACCTACAATGAGCAGTTCTTC. This codes for CASSWGLTSGTYNEQFF.